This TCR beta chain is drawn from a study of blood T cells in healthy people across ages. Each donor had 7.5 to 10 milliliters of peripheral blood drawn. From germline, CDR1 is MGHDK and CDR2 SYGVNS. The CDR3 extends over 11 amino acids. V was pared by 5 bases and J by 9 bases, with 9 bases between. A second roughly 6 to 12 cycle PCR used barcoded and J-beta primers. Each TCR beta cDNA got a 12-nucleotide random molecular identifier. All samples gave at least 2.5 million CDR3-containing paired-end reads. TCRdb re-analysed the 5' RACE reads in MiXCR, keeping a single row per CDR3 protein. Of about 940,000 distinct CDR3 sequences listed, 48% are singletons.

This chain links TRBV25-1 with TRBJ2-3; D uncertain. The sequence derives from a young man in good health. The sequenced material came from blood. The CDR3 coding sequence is TGTGCCAGCAGTATAGATGGAACGCAGTATTTT. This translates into CASSIDGTQYF.